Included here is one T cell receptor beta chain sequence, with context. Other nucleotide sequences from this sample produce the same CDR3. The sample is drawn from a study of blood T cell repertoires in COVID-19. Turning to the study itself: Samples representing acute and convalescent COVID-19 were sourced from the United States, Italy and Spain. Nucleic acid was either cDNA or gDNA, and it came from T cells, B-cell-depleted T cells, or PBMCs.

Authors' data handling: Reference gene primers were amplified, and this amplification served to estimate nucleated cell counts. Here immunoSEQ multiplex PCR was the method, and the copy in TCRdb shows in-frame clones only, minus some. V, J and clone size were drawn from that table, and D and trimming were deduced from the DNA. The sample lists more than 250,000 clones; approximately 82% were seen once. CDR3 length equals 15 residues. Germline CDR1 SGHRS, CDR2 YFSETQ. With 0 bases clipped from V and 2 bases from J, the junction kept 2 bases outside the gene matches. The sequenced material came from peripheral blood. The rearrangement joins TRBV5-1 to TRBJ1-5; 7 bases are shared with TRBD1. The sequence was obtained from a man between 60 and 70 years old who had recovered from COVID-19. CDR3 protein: CASSLDGQGNQPQHF. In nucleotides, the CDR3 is TGCGCCAGCAGCTTGGACGGACAGGGCAATCAGCCCCAGCATTTT.